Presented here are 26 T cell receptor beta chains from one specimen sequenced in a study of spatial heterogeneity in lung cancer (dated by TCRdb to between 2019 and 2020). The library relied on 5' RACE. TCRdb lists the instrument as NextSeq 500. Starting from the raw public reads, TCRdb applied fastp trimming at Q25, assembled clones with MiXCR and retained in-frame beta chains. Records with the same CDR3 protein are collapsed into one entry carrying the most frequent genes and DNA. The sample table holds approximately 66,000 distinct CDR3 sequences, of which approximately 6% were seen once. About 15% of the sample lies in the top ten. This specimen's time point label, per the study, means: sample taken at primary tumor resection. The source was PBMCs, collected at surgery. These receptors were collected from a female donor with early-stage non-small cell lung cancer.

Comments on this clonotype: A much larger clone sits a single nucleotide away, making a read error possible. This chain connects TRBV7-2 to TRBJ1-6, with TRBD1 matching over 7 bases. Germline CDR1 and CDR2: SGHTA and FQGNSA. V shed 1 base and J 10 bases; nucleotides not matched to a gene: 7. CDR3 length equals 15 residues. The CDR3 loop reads CASSLGETGRSPLHF. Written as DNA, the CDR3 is TGTGCCAGCAGCTTAGGCGAGACAGGGAGGTCACCCCTCCACTTT.

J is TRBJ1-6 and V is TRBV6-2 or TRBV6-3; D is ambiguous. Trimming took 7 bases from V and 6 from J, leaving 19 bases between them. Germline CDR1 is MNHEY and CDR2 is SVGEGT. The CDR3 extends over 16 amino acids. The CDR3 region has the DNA TGTGCCAGCACTGATGGACGGAGGCTAATTAATTCACCCCTCCACTTT. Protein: CASTDGRRLINSPLHF.

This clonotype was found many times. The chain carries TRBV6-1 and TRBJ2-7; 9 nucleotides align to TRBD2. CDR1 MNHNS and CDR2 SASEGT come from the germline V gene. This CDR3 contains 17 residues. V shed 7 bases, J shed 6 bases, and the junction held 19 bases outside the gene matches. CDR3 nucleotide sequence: TGTGCCAGCACCGGACCGACGGGCCTAGCGGGGCGCGGCGAGCAGTACTTC. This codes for CASTGPTGLAGRGEQYF.

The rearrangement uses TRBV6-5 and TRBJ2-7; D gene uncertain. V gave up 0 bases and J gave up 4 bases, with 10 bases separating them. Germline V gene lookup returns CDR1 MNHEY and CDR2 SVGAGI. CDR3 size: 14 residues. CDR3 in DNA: TGTGCCAGCAGTTACTCCCGTTTGGGGTACGAGCAGTACGTC. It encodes CASSYSRLGYEQYV.

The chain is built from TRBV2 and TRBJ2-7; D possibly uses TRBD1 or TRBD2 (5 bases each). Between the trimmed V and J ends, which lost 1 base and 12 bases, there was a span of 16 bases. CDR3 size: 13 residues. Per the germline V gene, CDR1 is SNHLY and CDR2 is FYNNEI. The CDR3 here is CASSEEAGTESYF. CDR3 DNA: TGTGCCAGCAGTGAAGAGGCCGGGACGGAATCGTACTTC.

CDR3 in amino acids: CASSQSRYAGNTIYF. The DNA for the CDR3 is TGTGCCAGCAGCCAAAGCAGGTACGCTGGAAACACCATATATTTT. V and J are TRBV3-1 and TRBJ1-3; D remains ambiguous. The CDR3 contains 15 residues. Trimming pared 2 bases from V and 2 bases from J, leaving 10 bases between. Germline values: CDR1 LGHDT, CDR2 YNNKEL (reference sequence).

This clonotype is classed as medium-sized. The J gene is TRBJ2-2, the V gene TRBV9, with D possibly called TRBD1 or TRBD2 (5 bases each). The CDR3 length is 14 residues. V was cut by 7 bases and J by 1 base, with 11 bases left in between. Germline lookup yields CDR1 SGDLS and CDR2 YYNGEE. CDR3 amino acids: CASHGTVNTGELFF. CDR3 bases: TGTGCCAGCCACGGGACGGTGAACACCGGGGAGCTGTTTTTT. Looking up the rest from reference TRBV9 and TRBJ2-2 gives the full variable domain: DSGVTQTPKHLITATGQRVTLRCSPRSGDLSVYWYQQSLDQGLQFLIQYYNGEERAKGNILERFSAQQFPDLHSELNLSSLELGDSALYFCASHGTVNTGELFFGEGSRLTVL.

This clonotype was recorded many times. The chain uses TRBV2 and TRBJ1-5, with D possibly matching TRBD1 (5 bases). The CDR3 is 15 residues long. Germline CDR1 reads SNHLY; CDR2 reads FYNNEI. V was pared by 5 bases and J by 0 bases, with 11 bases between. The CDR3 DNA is TGTGCCAGCAGTAAGGACGGGACTAGCAATCAGCCCCAGCATTTT. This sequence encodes CASSKDGTSNQPQHF.

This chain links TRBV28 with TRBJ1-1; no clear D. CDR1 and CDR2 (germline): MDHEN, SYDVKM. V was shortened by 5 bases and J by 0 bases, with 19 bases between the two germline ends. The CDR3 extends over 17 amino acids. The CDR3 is CASSHGIRQAMNTEAFF. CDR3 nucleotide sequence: TGTGCCAGCAGTCATGGGATCCGGCAGGCCATGAACACTGAAGCTTTCTTT.

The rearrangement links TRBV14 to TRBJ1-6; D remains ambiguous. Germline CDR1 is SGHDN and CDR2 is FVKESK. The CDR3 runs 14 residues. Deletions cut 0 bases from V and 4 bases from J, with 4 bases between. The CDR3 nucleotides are TGTGCCAGCAGCCAAGACTGGTATAATTCACCCCTCCACTTT. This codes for CASSQDWYNSPLHF.

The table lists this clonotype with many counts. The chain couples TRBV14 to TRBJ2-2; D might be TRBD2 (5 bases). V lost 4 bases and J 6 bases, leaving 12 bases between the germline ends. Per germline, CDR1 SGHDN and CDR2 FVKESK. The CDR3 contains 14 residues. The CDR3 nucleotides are TGTGCCAGCAGCCCGAGACTACGCTCCGGGGAGCTGTTTTTT. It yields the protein CASSPRLRSGELFF.

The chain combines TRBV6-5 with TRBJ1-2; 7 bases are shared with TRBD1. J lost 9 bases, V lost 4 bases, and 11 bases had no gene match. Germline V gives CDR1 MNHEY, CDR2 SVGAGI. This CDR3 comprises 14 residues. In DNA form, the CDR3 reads TGTGCCAGCAGTTCGCTGCCAGGGGGGTTTAGCTACACCTTC. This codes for CASSSLPGGFSYTF.

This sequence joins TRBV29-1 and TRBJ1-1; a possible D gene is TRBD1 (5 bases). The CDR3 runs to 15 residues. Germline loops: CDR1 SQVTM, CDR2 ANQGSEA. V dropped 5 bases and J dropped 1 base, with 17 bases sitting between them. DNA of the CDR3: TGCAGCGTTAGGACGGCAGGGCTTGGGAACACTGAAGCTTTCTTT. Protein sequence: CSVRTAGLGNTEAFF.

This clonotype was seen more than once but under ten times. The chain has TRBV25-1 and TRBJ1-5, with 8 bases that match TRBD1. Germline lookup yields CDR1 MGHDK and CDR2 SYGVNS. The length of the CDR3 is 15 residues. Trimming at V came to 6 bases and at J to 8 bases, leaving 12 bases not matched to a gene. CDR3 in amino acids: CASRNNGQGGEPQHF. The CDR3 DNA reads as TGTGCCAGCAGAAATAACGGACAGGGCGGTGAGCCCCAGCATTTT.

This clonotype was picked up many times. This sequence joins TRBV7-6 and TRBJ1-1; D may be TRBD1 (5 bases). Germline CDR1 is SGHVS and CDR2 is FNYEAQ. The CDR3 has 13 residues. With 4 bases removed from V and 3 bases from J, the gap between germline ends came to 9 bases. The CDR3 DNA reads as TGTGCCAGCAGCTCCTTGACAGACACTGAAGCTTTCTTT. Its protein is CASSSLTDTEAFF.

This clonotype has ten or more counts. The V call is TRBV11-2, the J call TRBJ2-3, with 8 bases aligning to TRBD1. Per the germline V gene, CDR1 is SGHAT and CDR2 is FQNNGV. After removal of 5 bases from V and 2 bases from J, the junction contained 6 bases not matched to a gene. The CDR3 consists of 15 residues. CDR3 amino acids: CASSLRGQATDTQYF. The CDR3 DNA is TGTGCCAGCAGCCTCCGGGGACAGGCCACAGATACGCAGTATTTT.

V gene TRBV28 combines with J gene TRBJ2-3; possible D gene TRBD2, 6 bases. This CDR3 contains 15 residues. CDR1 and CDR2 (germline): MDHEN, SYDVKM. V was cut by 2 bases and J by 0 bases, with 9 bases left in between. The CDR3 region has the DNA TGTGCCAGCAGTTTACCCCGGGGGAGCACAGATACGCAGTATTTT. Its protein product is CASSLPRGSTDTQYF.

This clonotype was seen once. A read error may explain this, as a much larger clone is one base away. The CDR3, as DNA: TGCGCCAGCAGTCTGAGGGTCGACAGGGCCGAGGATGAAGATTTCTTT. It yields the protein CASSLRVDRAEDEDFF. J is TRBJ1-1 and V is TRBV23-1; 7 nucleotides match TRBD1. TRBV23-1 is filed as an ORF, its function uncertain. This CDR3 is 16 amino acids long.

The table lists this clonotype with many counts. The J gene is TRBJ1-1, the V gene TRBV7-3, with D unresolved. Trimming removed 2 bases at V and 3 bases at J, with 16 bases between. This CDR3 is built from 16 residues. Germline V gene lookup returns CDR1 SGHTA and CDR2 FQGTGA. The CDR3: CASSLSQRVGYTEAFF. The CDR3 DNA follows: TGTGCCAGCAGCTTATCCCAGAGGGTGGGGTACACTGAAGCTTTCTTT.

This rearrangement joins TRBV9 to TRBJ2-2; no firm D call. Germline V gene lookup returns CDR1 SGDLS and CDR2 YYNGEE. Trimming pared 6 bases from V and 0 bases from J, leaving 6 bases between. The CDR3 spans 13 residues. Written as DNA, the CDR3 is TGTGCCAGCACCTCGTCGAACACCGGGGAGCTGTTTTTT. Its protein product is CASTSSNTGELFF.

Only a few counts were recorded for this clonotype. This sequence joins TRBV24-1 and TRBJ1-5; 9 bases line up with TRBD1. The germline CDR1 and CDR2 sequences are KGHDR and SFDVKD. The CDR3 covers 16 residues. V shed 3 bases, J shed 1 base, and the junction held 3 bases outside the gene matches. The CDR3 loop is CATSDRGQGSNQPQHF. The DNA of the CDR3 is TGTGCCACCAGTGATCGGGGACAGGGCAGCAATCAGCCCCAGCATTTT.

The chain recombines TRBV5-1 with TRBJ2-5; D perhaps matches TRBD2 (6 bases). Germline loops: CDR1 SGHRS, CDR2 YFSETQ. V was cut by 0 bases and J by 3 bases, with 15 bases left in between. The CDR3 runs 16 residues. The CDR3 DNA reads TGCGCCAGCAGCTTGGGACTAGGGACGGAAAAAGAGACCCAGTACTTC. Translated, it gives CASSLGLGTEKETQYF.

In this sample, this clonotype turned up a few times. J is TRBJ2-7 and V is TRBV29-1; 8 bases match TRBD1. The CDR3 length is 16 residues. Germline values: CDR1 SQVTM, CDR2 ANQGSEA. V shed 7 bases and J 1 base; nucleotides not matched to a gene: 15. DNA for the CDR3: TGCAGCGCCCCGGGACAGGTTGAACCCAAGTCCTACGAGCAGTACGTC. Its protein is CSAPGQVEPKSYEQYV.

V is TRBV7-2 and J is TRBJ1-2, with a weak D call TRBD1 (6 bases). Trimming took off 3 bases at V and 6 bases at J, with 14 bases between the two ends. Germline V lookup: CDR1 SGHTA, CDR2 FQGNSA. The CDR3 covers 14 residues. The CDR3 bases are TGTGCCAGCAGCTTGGGCGACACAGGGCATGGCTACACCTTC. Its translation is CASSLGDTGHGYTF. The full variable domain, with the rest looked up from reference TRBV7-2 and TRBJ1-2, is GAGVSQSPSNKVTEKGKDVELRCDPISGHTALYWYRQSLGQGLEFLIYFQGNSAPDKSGLPSDRFSAERTGGSVSTLTIQRTQQEDSAVYLCASSLGDTGHGYTFGSGTRLTVV.

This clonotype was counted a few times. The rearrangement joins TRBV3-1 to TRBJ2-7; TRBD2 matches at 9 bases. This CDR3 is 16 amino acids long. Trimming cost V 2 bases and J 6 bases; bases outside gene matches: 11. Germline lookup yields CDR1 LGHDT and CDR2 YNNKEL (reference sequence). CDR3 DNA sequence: TGTGCCAGCAGCCAATACGGCCCGGGACTAGCCTCCGAGCAGTACTTC. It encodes CASSQYGPGLASEQYF.

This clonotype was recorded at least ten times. CDR3 residues: CASSSSRTEAFF. CDR3 in DNA: TGTGCCAGCTCATCGAGTAGGACTGAAGCTTTCTTT. The chain joins TRBV18 to TRBJ1-1; D is unclear. The CDR3 sequence is 12 residues long. Germline-derived CDR1 and CDR2 are KGHSH and LQKENI. The V and J ends lost 5 bases and 5 bases respectively, with 9 bases between them. Full variable domain (remainder filled in from reference TRBV18 and TRBJ1-1): NAGVMQNPRHLVRRRGQEARLRCSPMKGHSHVYWYRQLPEEGLKFMVYLQKENIIDESGMPKERFSAEFPKEGPSILRIQQVVRGDSAAYFCASSSSRTEAFFGQGTRLTVV.